Below, one TCR beta chain is given with its context. The source of the sample is a study of blood T cell repertoires in COVID-19. Overall study: COVID-19 samples, acute and convalescent, were from the United States, Italy and Spain. Nucleic acid was either cDNA or gDNA, and it came from T cells, B-cell-depleted T cells, or PBMCs.

As processed by the authors: Amplification of reference gene primers provided the estimated nucleated cell counts. Only in-frame clones appear in the TCRdb table, and some are missing; sequencing was by immunoSEQ multiplex PCR. That table supplies the V and J calls and clone size; D and trimming were determined from the DNA. This sample has 200,000 or so clones, with around 90% found just once. This clonotype was obtained from a man in his sixties with acute or convalescent COVID-19. Sequencing was performed on peripheral blood.

The CDR3 loop is CASGSSGNTIYF. The CDR3 nucleotides are TGCGCCAGCGGGAGTTCTGGAAACACCATATATTTT. This chain links TRBV10-1 with TRBJ1-3, with D hard to call. V dropped 8 bases and J dropped 1 base, with 6 bases sitting between them. Germline V CDR1 and CDR2: WNHNN, SYGVQD (reference sequence). This CDR3 contains 12 residues.